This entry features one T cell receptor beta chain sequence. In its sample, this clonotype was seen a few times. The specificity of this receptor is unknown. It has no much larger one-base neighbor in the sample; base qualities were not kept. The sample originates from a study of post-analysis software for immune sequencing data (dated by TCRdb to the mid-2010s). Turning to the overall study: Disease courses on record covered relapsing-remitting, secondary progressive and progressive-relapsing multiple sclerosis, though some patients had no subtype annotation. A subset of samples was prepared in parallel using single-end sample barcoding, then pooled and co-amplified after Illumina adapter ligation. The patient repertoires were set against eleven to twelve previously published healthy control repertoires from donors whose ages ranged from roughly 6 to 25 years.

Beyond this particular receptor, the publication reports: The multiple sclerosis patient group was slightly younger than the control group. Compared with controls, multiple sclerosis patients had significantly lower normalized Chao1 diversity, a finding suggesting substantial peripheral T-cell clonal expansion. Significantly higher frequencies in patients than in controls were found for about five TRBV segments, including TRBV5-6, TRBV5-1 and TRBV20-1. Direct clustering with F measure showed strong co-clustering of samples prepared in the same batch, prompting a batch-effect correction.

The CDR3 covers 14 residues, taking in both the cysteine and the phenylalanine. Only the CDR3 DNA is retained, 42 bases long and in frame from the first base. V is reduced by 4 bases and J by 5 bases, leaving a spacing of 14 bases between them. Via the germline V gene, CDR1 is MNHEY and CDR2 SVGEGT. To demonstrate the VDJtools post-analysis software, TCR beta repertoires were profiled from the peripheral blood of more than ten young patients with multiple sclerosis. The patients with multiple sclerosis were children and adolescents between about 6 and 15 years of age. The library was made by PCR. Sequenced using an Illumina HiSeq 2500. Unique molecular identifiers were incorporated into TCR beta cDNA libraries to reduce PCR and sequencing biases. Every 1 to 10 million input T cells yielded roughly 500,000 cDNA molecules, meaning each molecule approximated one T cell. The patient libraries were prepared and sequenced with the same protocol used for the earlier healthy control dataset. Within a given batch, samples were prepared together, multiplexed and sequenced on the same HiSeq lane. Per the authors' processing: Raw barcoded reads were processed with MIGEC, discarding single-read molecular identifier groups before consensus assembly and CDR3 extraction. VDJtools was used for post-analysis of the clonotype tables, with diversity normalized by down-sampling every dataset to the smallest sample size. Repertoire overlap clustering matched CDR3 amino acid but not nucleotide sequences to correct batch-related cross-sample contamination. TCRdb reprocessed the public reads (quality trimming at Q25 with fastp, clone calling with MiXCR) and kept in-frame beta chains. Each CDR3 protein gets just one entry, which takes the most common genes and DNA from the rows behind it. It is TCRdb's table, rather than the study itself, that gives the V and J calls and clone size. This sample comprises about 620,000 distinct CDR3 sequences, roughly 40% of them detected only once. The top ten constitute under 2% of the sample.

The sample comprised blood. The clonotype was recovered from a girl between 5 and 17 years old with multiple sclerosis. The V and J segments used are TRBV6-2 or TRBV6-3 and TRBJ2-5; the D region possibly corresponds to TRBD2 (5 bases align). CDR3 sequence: CASSSSGGRETQYF. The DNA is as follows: TGTGCCAGCAGTTCCAGCGGAGGTCGGGAGACCCAGTACTTC.